This TCR beta chain was sequenced during a study of breast tumors, draining lymph nodes, adjacent tissues. MiXCR, applied by TCRdb to the multiplex PCR reads, yields one record per CDR3 protein. The table lists tens of thousands of distinct CDR3 sequences, approximately 57% of them singletons. The CDR3 loop spans 13 amino acids. Germline V gene sequence: CDR1 SGHTA, CDR2 FQGTGA. V was shortened by 1 base and J by 6 bases, with 9 bases between the two germline ends. This clonotype showed up just once. The V gene is TRBV7-3, the J gene TRBJ1-2; D is uncertain. The sequenced sample was breast tumor tissue. The sequence was collected from a female donor with breast cancer. Some clones in this sample may be carry-over from other donors' samples. CDR3 nucleotide sequence: TGTGCCAGCAGCTTAATGGCCGGGAATGGCTACACCTTC. Translated: CASSLMAGNGYTF.